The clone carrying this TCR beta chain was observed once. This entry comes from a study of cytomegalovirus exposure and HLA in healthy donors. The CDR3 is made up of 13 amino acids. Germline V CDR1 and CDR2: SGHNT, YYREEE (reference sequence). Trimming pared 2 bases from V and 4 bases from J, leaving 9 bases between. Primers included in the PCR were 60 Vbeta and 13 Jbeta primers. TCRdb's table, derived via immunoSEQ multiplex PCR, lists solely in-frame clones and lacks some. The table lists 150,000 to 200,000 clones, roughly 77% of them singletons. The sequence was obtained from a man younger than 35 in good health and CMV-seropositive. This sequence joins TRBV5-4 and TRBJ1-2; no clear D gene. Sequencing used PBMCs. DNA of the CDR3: TGTGCCAGCAGCTTATCGGCGGTCTATGGCTACACCTTC. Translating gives CASSLSAVYGYTF.